The 9 T cell receptor beta chains below were found in one sample sequenced in a study of shared clonotypes between healthy human individuals. This table comes from immunoSEQ multiplex PCR, and its TCRdb copy is limited to in-frame clones, with some not included. The table has 2 million or so clones, roughly 94% seen once. Sequencing input: naive CD4+ T cells sorted from blood. Indicated subset: CD45RA+ positively selected. The receptors shown here come from a man younger than 35 in good health.

This rearrangement joins TRBV29-1 to TRBJ1-6, with D unclear. Trimming took 6 bases from V and 5 from J, leaving 14 bases between them. The CDR3 has 14 residues. Germline V lookup: CDR1 SQVTM, CDR2 ANQGSEA. The CDR3 coding sequence is TGCAGCGTAAAGCAGGATTCTGATAATTCACCCCTCCACTTT. Translating gives CSVKQDSDNSPLHF.

The chain uses TRBV6-5 and TRBJ2-3; D is uncertain. The CDR3 has 13 residues. The V and J ends lost 8 bases and 0 bases respectively, with 9 bases between them. From germline, CDR1 is MNHEY and CDR2 SVGAGI. CDR3 sequence reads: CASGAHSTDTQYF. Here the CDR3 DNA reads TGTGCCAGCGGAGCACATAGCACAGATACGCAGTATTTT.

With regard to this clone: The sample has other DNA sequences that encode this CDR3 too. The CDR3 region has the DNA TGTGCCAGCCGGACAACTAATGAAAAACTGTTTTTT. It codes for CASRTTNEKLFF. V and J are TRBV28 and TRBJ1-4; D gene ambiguous. Per germline, CDR1 MDHEN and CDR2 SYDVKM. The V end lost 8 bases, the J end lost 0 bases, and 4 bases lay between the germline ends. The CDR3 loop spans 12 amino acids.

The V gene is TRBV5-1, the J gene TRBJ2-3; possibly TRBD1 or TRBD2 for D (5 bases each). V was clipped by 0 bases and J by 14 bases, with 13 bases between them. The V gene's germline CDR1 is SGHRS and CDR2 YFSETQ. The CDR3 has 12 amino acids. The CDR3 nucleotides read TGCGCCAGCAGCTTGGCTCCCAGGGCGGGGTATTTT. Amino acid sequence: CASSLAPRAGYF.

The chain couples TRBV2 to TRBJ1-3; 7 bases agree with TRBD1. Trimming at V came to 8 bases and at J to 2 bases, leaving 3 bases not matched to a gene. The CDR3 is made up of 13 amino acids. Germline V gene sequence: CDR1 SNHLY, CDR2 FYNNEI. Here the CDR3 DNA reads TGTGCCAGCGACAGGGAGCCTGGAAACACCATATATTTT. As protein: CASDREPGNTIYF.

Concerning this clone: Within the sample, other DNA sequences also encode this same CDR3. The chain recombines TRBV6-5 with TRBJ1-2; tentatively, D is TRBD1 (5 bases). V was pared by 5 bases and J by 7 bases, with 14 bases between. Germline V gene sequence: CDR1 MNHEY, CDR2 SVGAGI. The CDR3 has 13 amino acids. The CDR3 sequence is CASSNQGVGGYTF. CDR3 bases: TGTGCCAGCAGTAATCAGGGTGTTGGTGGCTACACCTTC.

Regarding this clone: Other DNA sequences within the sample encode an identical CDR3. This sequence joins TRBV28 and TRBJ1-5; weak D call: TRBD1 (6 bases). The V gene lost 6 bases and the J gene lost 0 bases, with 12 bases spanning the gap. The CDR3 extends over 15 amino acids. Germline assignment: CDR1 MDHEN and CDR2 SYDVKM. CDR3 nucleotides: TGTGCCAGCAGCTCCGACAGGTATAGCAATCAGCCCCAGCATTTT. It translates to CASSSDRYSNQPQHF.

This rearrangement joins TRBV27 to TRBJ1-6, with a weak D call TRBD1 (6 bases). Germline V gene sequence: CDR1 MNHEY, CDR2 SMNVEV (reference sequence). The CDR3 totals 15 residues. V lost 2 bases, J lost 4 bases, and 9 bases lay in between. CDR3 sequence (DNA): TGTGCCAGCAGTTTAGGACAGCCTTATAATTCACCCCTCCACTTT. Translation gives CASSLGQPYNSPLHF.

This clone is a singleton in its sample. The chain uses TRBV10-3 and TRBJ1-3; D is unclear. V was trimmed by 6 bases and J by 0 bases, leaving 18 bases between them. The CDR3 length is 17 residues. Germline CDR1 ENHRY, CDR2 SYGVKD. As DNA, the CDR3 is TGTGCCATCAGGGTGACCTCGGGCCCGAGCTCTGGAAACACCATATATTTT. Translating gives CAIRVTSGPSSGNTIYF.